This T cell receptor (beta chain) was found in a study of blood T cell repertoires in COVID-19. Background on the study: Collection of acute and convalescent COVID-19 samples took place in the United States, Italy and Spain. Sources were T cells, B-cell-depleted T cells, or PBMCs; the material itself was cDNA or gDNA.

Per the original methods: Amplified reference gene primers provided the basis for estimating nucleated cell counts. Data came from immunoSEQ multiplex PCR; TCRdb stores just in-frame clones and leaves some out. V and J calls and clone size are copied from that table; D and trimming were computed from the DNA. This sample has around 100,000 clones; less than 90% occur once, and the top ten carry around 7.2%. The CDR3 is made up of 13 amino acids. Germline assignment: CDR1 SGHNT and CDR2 YENEEA. V was cut by 0 bases and J by 5 bases, with 7 bases left in between. The chain recombines TRBV11-3 with TRBJ1-1; D is possibly TRBD1 (6 bases). The receptor was isolated from a man aged 25-45 years in a cohort sampled during active COVID-19. Sequencing was done on a sample of peripheral blood. DNA of the CDR3: TGTGCCAGCAGCTTAGATACAGGGACTGAAGCTTTCTTT. It yields the protein CASSLDTGTEAFF.